The 12 T cell receptor beta chains below were found in one sample sequenced in a study of PD-1 blockade in classical Hodgkin lymphoma. The repertoire was sequenced with immunoSEQ multiplex PCR; TCRdb's copy has only in-frame clones and lacks some. The data contain roughly 15,000 clones, 75% to 90% of them singletons. All patients experienced relapse after autologous stem cell transplantation, and brentuximab vedotin exposure was variable. The material was peripheral blood mononuclear cells (PBMCs), obtained before the second cycle of nivolumab. These receptors were collected from a human donor with classical Hodgkin lymphoma.

There are a few counts of this clone. The chain carries TRBV6-1 and TRBJ1-3; D uncertain. The CDR3 loop spans 15 amino acids. Per the germline V gene, CDR1 is MNHNS and CDR2 is SASEGT. V shed 5 bases and J shed 4 bases, with 15 bases lying between them. This chain's CDR3 is CASSSYSRGGNTIYF. CDR3 coding DNA: TGTGCCAGCAGTTCTTATTCCCGCGGCGGAAACACCATATATTTT.

This clone showed up just once. This chain links TRBV9 with TRBJ1-2; perhaps TRBD1 as D (5 bases). The CDR3 consists of 13 residues. The V gene's germline CDR1 is SGDLS and CDR2 YYNGEE. V lost 3 bases to trimming and J lost 3 bases, with 9 bases between them. CDR3 nucleotides: TGTGCCAGCAGCGCGGCAGGGTACTATGGCTACACCTTC. Amino acids: CASSAAGYYGYTF.

This chain joins TRBV30 and TRBJ1-2; TRBD1 might be the D (5 bases). Per the germline V gene, CDR1 is GTSNPN and CDR2 is SVGIG (reference sequence). Deletions cut 2 bases from V and 5 bases from J, with 15 bases between. The CDR3 spans 14 residues. Written as DNA, the CDR3 is TGTGCCTGGAGTTGGGACCCCGTAGGGTATGGCTACACCTTC. This sequence encodes CAWSWDPVGYGYTF.

This chain joins TRBV6-5 and TRBJ2-7; 10 bases fit TRBD2. Germline assignment: CDR1 MNHEY and CDR2 SVGAGI. Unmatched junction bases numbered 7, after V lost 3 bases and J lost 2 bases. The CDR3 totals 16 residues. The CDR3 region is CASSYLAGAAPYEQYF. The DNA for the CDR3 is TGTGCCAGCAGTTATCTAGCGGGAGCGGCCCCCTACGAGCAGTACTTC.

The rearrangement joins TRBV4-1 to TRBJ1-2, with D possibly being TRBD1 (6 bases). Germline CDR1 MGHRA, CDR2 YSYEKL. The CDR3 has 16 amino acids. Trimming took off 4 bases at V and 2 bases at J, with 17 bases between the two ends. The DNA for the CDR3 is TGCGCCAGCAGCCTACAAGGGGGGGGATTAAACTATGGCTACACCTTC. It encodes CASSLQGGGLNYGYTF.

This chain links TRBV6-6 with TRBJ2-2; TRBD2 might be the D (6 bases). This CDR3 is 14 amino acids long. The germline V gene encodes CDR1 MNHNY and CDR2 SVGAGI (reference sequence). The CDR3 loop is CAIWRGLNTGELFF. The CDR3 DNA is TGTGCTATCTGGCGGGGCCTGAACACCGGGGAGCTGTTTTTT.

The rearrangement links TRBV5-8 to TRBJ2-2, with a tentative D call TRBD1 (5 bases). Trimming removed 4 bases at V and 7 bases at J, with 11 bases between. The CDR3 sequence is 13 residues long. The germline CDR1 and CDR2 sequences are SGHTS and YDEGEE. As DNA, the CDR3 is TGTGCCAGCAGCCCCCTAGGGGTCGGGGAGCTGTTTTTT. It is translated as CASSPLGVGELFF. Together with reference TRBV5-8 and TRBJ2-2, the CDR3 gives the full variable domain: EAGVTQSPTHLIKTRGQQATLRCSPISGHTSVYWYQQALGLGLQFLLWYDEGEERNRGNFPPRFSGRQFPNYSSELNVNALELEDSALYLCASSPLGVGELFFGEGSRLTVL.

The V call is TRBV19, the J call TRBJ2-7; D unresolved. CDR1 LNHDA and CDR2 SQIVND come from the germline V gene (reference sequence). The CDR3 length is 13 residues. V dropped 6 bases and J dropped 3 bases, with 12 bases sitting between them. CDR3 region: CASRTHYSYEQYF. The CDR3 nucleotides read TGTGCCAGTAGGACCCATTACAGCTACGAGCAGTACTTC. The full variable domain, completed using reference TRBV19 and TRBJ2-7, is DGGITQSPKYLFRKEGQNVTLSCEQNLNHDAMYWYRQDPGQGLRLIYYSQIVNDFQKGDIAEGYSVSREKKESFPLTVTSAQKNPTAFYLCASRTHYSYEQYFGPGTRLTVT.

This chain uses TRBV9 with TRBJ2-1; 7 bases are a match to TRBD1. The germline CDR1 and CDR2 sequences are SGDLS and YYNGEE. This CDR3 has 14 amino acids. Unmatched junction bases numbered 1, after V lost 4 bases and J lost 0 bases. CDR3 amino acids: CASSPGGSYNEQFF. The CDR3 coding sequence is TGTGCCAGCAGCCCAGGGGGCTCCTACAATGAGCAGTTCTTC.

The chain recombines TRBV30 with TRBJ1-3; D unresolved. CDR3 length equals 14 residues. V was pared by 4 bases and J by 0 bases, with 10 bases between. Germline-derived CDR1 and CDR2 are GTSNPN and SVGIG (reference sequence). The CDR3 region has the DNA TGTGCCTGGAACCAGGTGAACTCTGGAAACACCATATATTTT. This sequence encodes CAWNQVNSGNTIYF.

The genes are TRBV11-3 and TRBJ2-7; 11 bases align to TRBD2. The CDR3 consists of 14 residues. The junction had 5 bases not matched to a gene; V was cut back by 6 bases and J by 4 bases. CDR1 and CDR2 (germline): SGHNT, YENEEA. The DNA of the CDR3 is TGTGCCAGCAGGTCCGGGACTAGCGGTTACGAGCAGTACTTC. Protein product: CASRSGTSGYEQYF. Complete variable domain (other parts from reference TRBV11-3 and TRBJ2-7): EAGVVQSPRYKIIEKKQPVAFWCNPISGHNTLYWYLQNLGQGPELLIRYENEEAVDDSQLPKDRFSAERLKGVDSTLKIQPAELGDSAVYLCASRSGTSGYEQYFGPGTRLTVT.

The rearrangement links TRBV10-3 to TRBJ2-1, with 10 bases lining up with TRBD1. The CDR3 extends over 16 amino acids. Looked up from germline, CDR1 is ENHRY and CDR2 is SYGVKD. Trimming removed 6 bases from V and 6 bases from J; junction bases left unmatched: 11. The CDR3 DNA reads as TGTGCCATCAGCGACTCGGACAGGGGGACTCGCAATGAGCAGTTCTTC. It translates to CAISDSDRGTRNEQFF.